Listed below are T cell receptor beta chains from one sample, sequenced in a study of blood T cell repertoires in COVID-19. Method: immunoSEQ multiplex PCR; TCRdb's copy keeps in-frame clones and lacks some. The sample has some 160,000 clones; around four fifths are singletons. Source material: PBMCs or T cells enriched from blood (not recorded which). Every receptor here comes from a woman in her forties or fifties who had recovered from COVID-19. CDR3s include the opening cysteine and the closing phenylalanine or tryptophan. A D gene is named only where the DNA matches it firmly. Size is omitted from some rows. Given values are once, few, many or a class for expanded clones.

V gene	D gene	clone size	J gene	CDR3 DNA	CDR3 protein
TRBV4-3	TRBD1	-	TRBJ1-4	TGCGCCAGCAGCCAGGACTCCGGGACAGGGGGCGGAAAACTGTTTTTT	CASSQDSGTGGGKLFF
TRBV19	-	-	TRBJ2-1	TGTGCCAGTCTCCCTGGGGCAGGGAAGTACAATGAGCAGTTCTTC	CASLPGAGKYNEQFF
TRBV19	-	-	TRBJ1-1	TGTGCCAGTACCCGGGGGACGGCGATGAACACTGAAGCTTTCTTT	CASTRGTAMNTEAFF
TRBV6-2/TRBV6-3	-	-	TRBJ2-1	TGTACCAGCAGCCGCGGACAGACGTACAATGAGCAGTTCTTC	CTSSRGQTYNEQFF
TRBV6-5	-	-	TRBJ2-1	TGTGCCACCCAAGCGGTAAGCTCCTACAATGAGCAGTTCTTC	CATQAVSSYNEQFF
TRBV9	-	-	TRBJ1-1	TGTGCCAGCAGCGTAGATGGGGGCAACACTGAAGCTTTCTTT	CASSVDGGNTEAFF
TRBV7-2	-	-	TRBJ1-2	TGTGCCAGCAGCTCCCTGTACTATGGCTACACCTTC	CASSSLYYGYTF
TRBV7-3	-	-	TRBJ2-1	TGTGCCAGCAGCCAGGGCAGGGAGGCTGAGCAGTTCTTC	CASSQGREAEQFF
TRBV28	-	-	TRBJ1-1	TGTGCCAGCAGTTTCCCGGGGGAAGGGGCGGAAGCTTTCTTT	CASSFPGEGAEAFF
TRBV6-2/TRBV6-3	-	-	TRBJ2-1	TGTGCCAGCAGCCCTCCAAGGACAAAAAATGAGCAGTTCTTC	CASSPPRTKNEQFF
TRBV5-4	-	-	TRBJ1-4	TGTGCCAGCAGCTTAGACAGCGCAACTAATGAAAAACTGTTTTTT	CASSLDSATNEKLFF
TRBV7-2	TRBD1	-	TRBJ1-3	TGTGCCAGCAGCCCCAGACACAGGGGCGTAAACACCATATATTTT	CASSPRHRGVNTIYF
TRBV3-1/TRBV3-2	TRBD1	-	TRBJ2-5	TGTGCCAGCAGCCTGTTGCGGGGGACAGGGGAGACCCAGTACTTC	CASSLLRGTGETQYF
TRBV11-3	TRBD2	-	TRBJ2-2	TGTGCCAGCAGCTTAGCCCCCCCCTCTAGCGGATACACCGGGGAGCTGTTTTTT	CASSLAPPSSGYTGELFF
TRBV29-1	-	-	TRBJ2-1	TGCAGCGTGATACTAGTCGTCTACAATGAGCAGTTCTTC	CSVILVVYNEQFF
TRBV3-1/TRBV3-2	-	-	TRBJ1-2	TGTGCCAGCAGCCAGGGGCAGGGTCAGATCTATGGCTACACCTTC	CASSQGQGQIYGYTF
TRBV5-4	-	-	TRBJ2-4	TGTGCCAGCAGCTTGAACAGGGCAGGAAACATTCAGTACTTC	CASSLNRAGNIQYF
TRBV3-1/TRBV3-2	-	-	TRBJ2-7	TGTGCCAGCAGCGGTCGCGTCTCCTACGAGCAGTACTTC	CASSGRVSYEQYF
TRBV9	TRBD1	-	TRBJ1-4	TGTGCCAGCAGCTTACAGGGGGCGGCTGAAAAACTGTTTTTT	CASSLQGAAEKLFF
TRBV5-4	-	-	TRBJ2-3	TGTGCCAGCAGCTCAGAATTAGATACGCAGTATTTT	CASSSELDTQYF
TRBV4-3	TRBD2	-	TRBJ2-2	TGCGCCAGCAGCCGAACTACTAGCGGGGGGGTCGGCACCGGGGAGCTGTTTTTT	CASSRTTSGGVGTGELFF
TRBV4-1	-	-	TRBJ2-2	TGCGCCAGCAGCCGCGGGGTTACCGGGGAGCTGTTTTTT	CASSRGVTGELFF
TRBV6-2/TRBV6-3	TRBD2	-	TRBJ2-6	TGTGCCAGCAGCAGACTAGCGGGACCCTCTGGGGCCAACGTCCTGACTTTC	CASSRLAGPSGANVLTF
TRBV7-2	TRBD2	-	TRBJ2-7	TGTGCCAGCAGCTTAGATCGCGGGAGGGCCTACGAGCAGTACTTC	CASSLDRGRAYEQYF
TRBV10-3	-	-	TRBJ2-5	TGTGCCATCAGTGTTACAGGGTATCAAGAGACCCAGTACTTC	CAISVTGYQETQYF
TRBV27	TRBD1	-	TRBJ1-5	TGTGCCAGCCGTTCCGGGACAGGGGGCAATCAGCCCCAGCATTTT	CASRSGTGGNQPQHF
TRBV7-2	-	-	TRBJ1-2	TGTGCCAGCAGCTTAGCGAGGGAGGATGGCTACACCTTC	CASSLAREDGYTF
TRBV4-3	TRBD1	few	TRBJ1-4	TGCGCCAGCAGGCTACAGGGGGGACCTAATGAAAAACTGTTTTTT	CASRLQGGPNEKLFF
TRBV2	-	-	TRBJ1-4	TGTGCCAGCAGAGACGGACATGAAGGAGAAAAACTGTTTTTT	CASRDGHEGEKLFF
TRBV10-3	-	once	TRBJ1-4	TGTGCCGCCCAAGAGCGCACTAATGAAAAACTGTTTTTT	CAAQERTNEKLFF
TRBV5-4	TRBD1	-	TRBJ2-1	TGTGCCAGCAGCTTGGCACGGACAGGGTCCTACAATGAGCAGTTCTTC	CASSLARTGSYNEQFF
TRBV7-9	TRBD1	-	TRBJ1-1	TGTGCCAGCAGCCTAAGTCCGGGACAGGGAAGCACTGAAGCTTTCTTT	CASSLSPGQGSTEAFF
TRBV6-5	TRBD2	-	TRBJ2-3	TGTGCCAGCAGGAGAGGGCTAGCGGCAGATACGCAGTATTTT	CASRRGLAADTQYF
TRBV6-5	-	-	TRBJ2-5	TGTGCCAGCAGTTACTCTAGACTGAAAAAGACCCAGTACTTC	CASSYSRLKKTQYF
TRBV5-8	TRBD1	-	TRBJ1-2	TGTGCCAGCAGCTCCTTACAGGGGGTCCCCCATGGCTACACCTTC	CASSSLQGVPHGYTF
TRBV27	-	-	TRBJ2-7	TGTGCCAGCAGGGTCTTGGGGGGAGCCTACGAGCAGTACTTC	CASRVLGGAYEQYF
TRBV7-8	TRBD1	-	TRBJ2-1	TGTGCCAGCAGCTTGTTGACAGGGAACTACAATGAGCAGTTCTTC	CASSLLTGNYNEQFF
TRBV11-1	-	-	TRBJ2-7	TGTGCCAGCAGCTTAGCCTCAGACAGCAACTACGAGCAGTACTTC	CASSLASDSNYEQYF
TRBV19	TRBD1	-	TRBJ1-6	TGTGCCAGTAGGCTGCGGGACAGGGTAAATTCACCCCTCCACTTT	CASRLRDRVNSPLHF